This entry lists 18 T cell receptor beta chains sequenced from one sample in a study. TCRdb used MiXCR to reprocess the RT-PCR reads, holding one entry per CDR3 protein. There are about 700,000 distinct CDR3 sequences in the sample; 12% to 15% occur only once, and around 3.3% lies in the top ten. The sample consisted of memory CD4+ T cells from blood. These receptors were obtained from a female donor in good health, serving as a healthy control.

In its sample, this clonotype was seen a few times. The chain employs TRBV20-1 and TRBJ2-7; 11 nucleotides align to TRBD1. Germline V lookup: CDR1 DFQATT, CDR2 SNEGSKA (reference sequence). V was pared by 1 base and J by 0 bases, with 5 bases of the junction left unmatched. This CDR3 has 16 residues. CDR3: CSARGWTGGASYEQYF. DNA for the CDR3: TGCAGTGCTAGAGGGTGGACAGGGGGCGCCTCCTACGAGCAGTACTTC.

This clonotype was seen repeatedly, ten times or more. The chain has TRBV20-1 and TRBJ2-3; no definite D call. This CDR3 spans 15 amino acids. The ends were cut back, 1 base at V and 0 bases at J, with 11 bases in the middle. Germline V gene sequence: CDR1 DFQATT, CDR2 SNEGSKA (reference sequence). In nucleotides, the CDR3 is TGCAGTGCTAGAGTAGACGGACCTAGCACAGATACGCAGTATTTT. This sequence encodes CSARVDGPSTDTQYF.

There are many counts of this clonotype. This chain uses TRBV7-2 with TRBJ1-5, with D uncertain. V lost 3 bases to trimming and J lost 4 bases, with 10 bases between them. This CDR3 region has 14 residues. Germline V CDR1 and CDR2: SGHTA, FQGNSA. The CDR3 DNA sequence: TGTGCCAGCAGCTTGGACTCGGGGAATCAGCCCCAGCATTTT. Its translation is CASSLDSGNQPQHF.

This chain joins TRBV28 and TRBJ2-3; D is perhaps TRBD2 (6 bases). The CDR3 has 14 amino acids. The V end was cut by 6 bases, the J end by 5 bases, with 15 bases between. Germline CDR1 reads MDHEN; CDR2 reads SYDVKM. The CDR3 is CASSLRLVLDTQYF. For the CDR3, the DNA is TGTGCCAGCAGCCTTAGACTAGTTTTAGATACGCAGTATTTT.

Concerning this clonotype: This clone may be a read error of a much larger clone one base away. The rearrangement links TRBV5-1 to TRBJ2-2; D is unclear. Germline loops: CDR1 SGHRS, CDR2 YFSETQ. This CDR3 is 12 amino acids long. The CDR3 DNA is TGCGCCAGCAGCTTGGTTTCCCAGGAGCTGCTTTTT. Protein product: CASSLVSQELLF.

The chain recombines TRBV15 with TRBJ2-7; D ambiguous. Between the trimmed V and J ends, which lost 10 bases and 6 bases, there was a span of 13 bases. The CDR3 runs 11 residues. The V gene's germline CDR1 is LNHNV and CDR2 YYDKDF (reference sequence). The CDR3 region has the DNA TGTGCCAAGGATCAAAACGGCGAGCAGTACTTC. Encoded protein: CAKDQNGEQYF. The entire variable domain, with the rest obtained from reference TRBV15 and TRBJ2-7, is as follows: DAMVIQNPRYQVTQFGKPVTLSCSQTLNHNVMYWYQQKSSQAPKLLFHYYDKDFNNEADTPDNFQSRRPNTSFCFLDIRSPGLGDTAMYLCAKDQNGEQYFGPGTRLTVT.

J is TRBJ1-1 and V is TRBV3-1, with D unresolved. Trimming shortened V by 4 bases and J by 8 bases, and 11 bases separated the two germline ends. From germline, CDR1 is LGHDT and CDR2 YNNKEL (reference sequence). There are 12 residues in the CDR3. The CDR3 coding sequence is TGTGCCAGCAGCCGCTTAGAGGACGAAGCTTTCTTT. Translation: CASSRLEDEAFF.

The rearrangement links TRBV9 to TRBJ1-2; 12 bases line up with TRBD1. The CDR3 totals 14 residues. Germline CDR1 SGDLS, CDR2 YYNGEE. V lost 4 bases to trimming and J lost 7 bases; unmatched junction nucleotides: 5. The CDR3 is CASSSGQGAAGYTF. In DNA form, the CDR3 reads TGTGCCAGCAGCTCGGGACAGGGGGCGGCTGGCTACACCTTC. Variable domain in full (rest from reference TRBV9 and TRBJ1-2): DSGVTQTPKHLITATGQRVTLRCSPRSGDLSVYWYQQSLDQGLQFLIQYYNGEERAKGNILERFSAQQFPDLHSELNLSSLELGDSALYFCASSSGQGAAGYTFGSGTRLTVV.

The chain has TRBV5-6 and TRBJ2-6; 8 bases line up with TRBD2. With 4 bases clipped from V and 4 bases from J, the junction kept 10 bases outside the gene matches. Germline-derived CDR1 and CDR2 are SGHDT and YYEEEE. The CDR3 contains 17 residues. The CDR3 region is CASSGGTRWSGANVLTF. The CDR3, as DNA: TGTGCCAGCAGCGGCGGGACTAGATGGTCGGGGGCCAACGTCCTGACTTTC.

This clonotype was observed at least ten times. The chain couples TRBV18 to TRBJ2-5; no firm D call. The CDR3 length is 11 residues. Trimming pared 8 bases from V and 5 bases from J, leaving 9 bases between. Germline CDR1 KGHSH, CDR2 LQKENI. CDR3 nucleotides: TGTGCCAGCAGCCCTGAGGAGACCCAGTACTTC. It is translated as CASSPEETQYF.

This chain uses TRBV20-1 with TRBJ1-5; 10 nucleotides match TRBD1. V trimming: 2 bases; J trimming: 7 bases; junction bases outside the gene matches: 8. The CDR3 is made up of 15 amino acids. Germline assignment: CDR1 DFQATT and CDR2 SNEGSKA (reference sequence). DNA for the CDR3: TGCAGTGCTAGAACCGGGACAGGGGTCGACCAGCCCCAGCATTTT. As protein: CSARTGTGVDQPQHF.

The chain combines TRBV29-1 with TRBJ2-1, with 8 bases identical to TRBD1. Trimming at V came to 8 bases and at J to 0 bases, leaving 6 bases not matched to a gene. This CDR3 has 14 residues. The germline CDR1 and CDR2 sequences are SQVTM and ANQGSEA. Here the CDR3 reads CSHRTGSSYNEQFF. The CDR3 nucleotides read TGCAGCCACCGGACAGGGAGCTCCTACAATGAGCAGTTCTTC.

In this sample, this clonotype turned up a few times. The V and J genes are TRBV5-1 and TRBJ1-4, with 10 bases that match TRBD1. This CDR3 has 15 residues. The V and J ends lost 4 bases and 8 bases, in that order; junction bases with no gene match: 8. Germline V lookup: CDR1 SGHRS, CDR2 YFSETQ. The CDR3 is CASSPSGTGEEKLFF. CDR3 DNA sequence: TGCGCCAGCAGCCCGTCCGGGACAGGGGAAGAAAAACTGTTTTTT.

The V and J genes are TRBV5-1 and TRBJ2-2, with D possibly called TRBD1 or TRBD2 (6 bases each). CDR1 and CDR2 (germline): SGHRS, YFSETQ. The length of the CDR3 is 14 residues. V shed 3 bases and J shed 6 bases, with 12 bases lying between them. The CDR3 loop is CASSSHREAGELFF. The CDR3 coding sequence is TGCGCCAGCAGCTCCCACAGGGAGGCCGGGGAGCTGTTTTTT.

This clonotype was found many times. This sequence joins TRBV10-3 and TRBJ2-3; TRBD2 aligns across 8 bases. The CDR3 is 15 residues long. Trimming removed 6 bases from V and 4 bases from J; junction bases left unmatched: 9. Germline V gene lookup returns CDR1 ENHRY and CDR2 SYGVKD. The CDR3 nucleotides read TGTGCCATCAGCGAGCTGGCGGGAGGCGCAGATACGCAGTATTTT. Its translation is CAISELAGGADTQYF.

V gene TRBV28 combines with J gene TRBJ2-2; 11 bases align to TRBD2. The CDR3 contains 17 residues. In germline, CDR1 is MDHEN, CDR2 SYDVKM. Losses at the gene ends were 4 bases for V and 3 bases for J; bases not matched to a gene: 7. The CDR3 spells CASSSSEGLADTGELFF. The CDR3 DNA sequence: TGTGCCAGCAGTTCCTCCGAGGGACTAGCGGACACCGGGGAGCTGTTTTTT.

This clonotype was observed a few times. V and J are TRBV4-3 and TRBJ1-4, with D perhaps TRBD1 (5 bases). This CDR3 has 16 amino acids. The germline gives CDR1 LGHNA, CDR2 YSLEER. V gave up 1 base and J gave up 3 bases, with 12 bases separating them. Here the CDR3 reads CASSQGGAGSNEKLFF. As DNA, the CDR3 is TGCGCCAGCAGCCAAGGAGGGGCGGGATCTAATGAAAAACTGTTTTTT.

This clonotype was detected ten times or more. The CDR3 here is CASSSGRYYEQYF. The CDR3 nucleotides are TGTGCCAGCAGCTCGGGACGGTACTACGAGCAGTACTTC. The chain recombines TRBV7-9 with TRBJ2-7; the D call may be TRBD1 or TRBD2 (5 bases each). Germline lookup yields CDR1 SEHNR and CDR2 FQNEAQ (reference sequence). The CDR3 covers 13 residues. V was cut by 4 bases and J by 3 bases, with 10 bases left in between.